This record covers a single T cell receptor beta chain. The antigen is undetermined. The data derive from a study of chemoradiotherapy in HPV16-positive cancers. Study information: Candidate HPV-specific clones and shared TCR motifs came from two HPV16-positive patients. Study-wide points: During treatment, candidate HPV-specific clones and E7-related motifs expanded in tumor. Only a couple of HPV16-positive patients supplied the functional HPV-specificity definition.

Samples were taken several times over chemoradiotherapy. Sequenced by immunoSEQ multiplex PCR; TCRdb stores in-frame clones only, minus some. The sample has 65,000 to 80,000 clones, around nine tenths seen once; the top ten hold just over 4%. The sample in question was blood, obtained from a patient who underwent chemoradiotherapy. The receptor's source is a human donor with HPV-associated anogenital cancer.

CDR3 loop: CASSQDSLAGGYEQYF. Written as DNA, the CDR3 is TGCGCCAGCAGCCAAGACTCACTAGCGGGAGGATACGAGCAGTACTTC. V and J are TRBV4-1 and TRBJ2-7; 12 bases are a match to TRBD2. Germline V gene sequence: CDR1 MGHRA, CDR2 YSYEKL. This CDR3 contains 16 residues. Germline trimming cut 0 bases from V and 4 bases from J; bases unmatched to any gene: 4.